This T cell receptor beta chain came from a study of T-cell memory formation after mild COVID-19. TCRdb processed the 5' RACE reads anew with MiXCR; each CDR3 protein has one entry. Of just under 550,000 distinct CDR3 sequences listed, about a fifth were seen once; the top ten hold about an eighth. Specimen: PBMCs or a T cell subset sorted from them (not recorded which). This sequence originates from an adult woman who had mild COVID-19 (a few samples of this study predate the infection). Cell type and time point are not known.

CDR3 nucleotide sequence: TGTGCCACCAGCAGAGATCTGACTAGCGGAACCTACGAGCAGTACTTC. Its translation: CATSRDLTSGTYEQYF. The V gene is TRBV15, the J gene TRBJ2-7; 9 bases agree with TRBD2. The CDR3 has 16 residues. CDR1 LNHNV and CDR2 YYDKDF come from the germline V gene (reference sequence). After removal of 0 bases from V and 2 bases from J, the junction contained 5 bases not matched to a gene.